The 3 T cell receptor beta chains below all came from one sample that was sequenced in a study of technical replicates of blood from several donors. Profiling relied on immunoSEQ multiplex PCR, and the TCRdb table lists in-frame clones only, not all of them. The table includes about 80,000 clones, approximately 93% detected once. Sequenced: T cells isolated from PBMCs. These receptors were obtained from a human donor in good health.

J is TRBJ2-3 and V is TRBV9; D remains ambiguous. Per the germline V gene, CDR1 is SGDLS and CDR2 is YYNGEE. The V end was cut by 1 base, the J end by 3 bases, with 6 bases between. CDR3 length: 13 residues. The CDR3 loop is CASSVQATDTQYF. Here the CDR3 DNA reads TGTGCCAGCAGCGTACAGGCAACAGATACGCAGTATTTT.

The DNA for the CDR3 is TGTGCCAGCAGTGAACAGGGTCACTACGAGCAGTACTTC. Its translation is CASSEQGHYEQYF. The rearrangement links TRBV2 to TRBJ2-7; possibly TRBD1 for D (5 bases). Germline loops: CDR1 SNHLY, CDR2 FYNNEI. The CDR3 consists of 13 residues. The V end lost 2 bases, the J end lost 3 bases, and 8 bases lay between the germline ends.

The chain joins TRBV28 to TRBJ1-1; no clear D. The CDR3 length is 14 residues. CDR1 and CDR2 from the germline V gene are MDHEN and SYDVKM. The V end lost 0 bases, the J end lost 0 bases, and 5 bases lay between the germline ends. The CDR3 here is CASSLWSMNTEAFF. CDR3 sequence (DNA): TGTGCCAGCAGTTTATGGTCAATGAACACTGAAGCTTTCTTT. Full variable domain (remainder filled in from reference TRBV28 and TRBJ1-1): DVKVTQSSRYLVKRTGEKVFLECVQDMDHENMFWYRQDPGLGLRLIYFSYDVKMKEKGDIPEGYSVSREKKERFSLILESASTNQTSMYLCASSLWSMNTEAFFGQGTRLTVV.